These 18 T cell receptor beta chains originate from one sample sequenced in a study of regulatory T cells in long-lasting Graves disease (dated by TCRdb to 2020 to 2023). The time point label of this sample denotes: newly diagnosed GD, antithyroid drugs for less than 3 months. RNA was extracted from PBMCs in TRIzol for both TCR sequencing and RNA sequencing. Libraries were prepared through multiplex PCR. Instrument on record: Illumina HiSeq 4000. To build TCR beta libraries, CDR3 regions were amplified by Arm-PCR using iRepertoire HTBI primers. TCRdb cleaned the public reads at Q25 with fastp, built clones with MiXCR and kept in-frame beta chains. One record per CDR3 amino acid sequence lists the most common genes and DNA. The sample includes about 400,000 distinct CDR3 sequences, with 15% to 19% observed a single time. The ten largest clones capture about a fifth of the sample. Sample: peripheral blood mononuclear cells (PBMCs), taken at new diagnosis, from a patient treated with antithyroid drugs. These receptors came from a female donor with Graves disease.

This clonotype came up many times. The chain uses TRBV6-1 and TRBJ2-5, with 7 bases lining up with TRBD2. The CDR3 consists of 15 residues. Germline trimming cut 1 base from V and 7 bases from J; bases unmatched to any gene: 9. The germline V gene has CDR1 MNHNS and CDR2 SASEGT. CDR3 region: CASSEEAGTPATQYF. The CDR3 DNA reads as TGTGCCAGCAGTGAAGAAGCGGGGACCCCAGCGACCCAGTACTTC.

J is TRBJ2-3 and V is TRBV6-1, with 7 bases aligning to TRBD2. The CDR3 spans 16 residues. The germline V gene encodes CDR1 MNHNS and CDR2 SASEGT. J was trimmed by 4 bases and V by 6 bases; bases with no gene match: 13. The CDR3: CASSERKGTNPDTQYF. The DNA for the CDR3 is TGTGCCAGCAGCGAACGCAAGGGGACTAACCCAGATACGCAGTATTTT.

This clonotype has at least ten counts. The CDR3 is CASSYEGIMNTEAFF. As DNA, the CDR3 is TGTGCCAGCAGTTACGAGGGGATCATGAACACTGAAGCTTTCTTT. J is TRBJ1-1 and V is TRBV6-2 or TRBV6-3; D perhaps matches TRBD1 (5 bases). Trimming removed 2 bases at V and 0 bases at J, with 10 bases between. The CDR3 is 15 amino acids. Per germline, CDR1 MNHEY and CDR2 SVGEGT.

The table lists this clonotype with many counts. The J gene is TRBJ2-5, the V gene TRBV12-3 or TRBV12-4, with D perhaps matching TRBD1 or TRBD2 (5 bases each). V dropped 4 bases and J dropped 0 bases, with 6 bases sitting between them. The CDR3 loop spans 13 amino acids. The CDR3 DNA is TGTGCCAGCAGTTGGGGACACCAAGAGACCCAGTACTTC. Residues: CASSWGHQETQYF.

This clonotype was found many times. This rearrangement joins TRBV11-2 to TRBJ1-4, with unresolved D. Germline V CDR1 and CDR2: SGHAT, FQNNGV. The CDR3 length is 15 residues. V lost 3 bases to trimming and J lost 5 bases, with 13 bases between them. CDR3 bases: TGTGCCAGCAGCTTCTCGGTCATCCTCAATGAAAAACTGTTTTTT. Residues: CASSFSVILNEKLFF.

This clonotype was seen at least ten times. This chain uses TRBV3-1 with TRBJ2-5; no clear D gene. CDR1 and CDR2 from the germline V gene are LGHDT and YNNKEL (reference sequence). The CDR3 has 14 residues. Deletions cut 3 bases from V and 5 bases from J, with 13 bases between. Written as DNA, the CDR3 is TGTGCCAGCAGCCAGCGAACTCTTGTGGAGACCCAGTACTTC. This gives the protein CASSQRTLVETQYF.

This clonotype showed up many times. This rearrangement joins TRBV6-1 to TRBJ1-5, with D uncertain. This CDR3 has 16 amino acids. Germline loops: CDR1 MNHNS, CDR2 SASEGT. The V gene lost 8 bases and the J gene lost 3 bases, with 20 bases spanning the gap. CDR3 nucleotide sequence: TGTGCCAGCCTCCCGACCGGTTCACCTAACAATCAGCCCCAGCATTTT. It yields the protein CASLPTGSPNNQPQHF.

This clonotype appeared many times. The chain uses TRBV20-1 and TRBJ2-1; TRBD2 matches 12 bases. The V gene's germline CDR1 is DFQATT and CDR2 SNEGSKA (reference sequence). Trimming removed 0 bases from V and 6 bases from J; junction bases left unmatched: 3. The CDR3 sequence is 15 residues long. In DNA form, the CDR3 reads TGCAGTGCTAGAGATGCTAGCGGGGGGGGCAATGAGCAGTTCTTC. It encodes CSARDASGGGNEQFF.

This clonotype was detected many times. V gene TRBV12-3 or TRBV12-4 combines with J gene TRBJ2-7; D is ambiguous. This CDR3 is built from 14 residues. Trimming left V 2 bases short and J 2 bases short, with 10 bases between. Written as DNA, the CDR3 is TGTGCCAGCAGTTTAAGGCAGAATCCCTACGAGCAGTACTTC. Amino acids: CASSLRQNPYEQYF.

This clonotype was detected only a few times. The CDR3 loop is CASSENRWETQYF. For the CDR3, the DNA is TGTGCCAGCAGTGAAAACAGGTGGGAGACCCAGTACTTC. The chain is built from TRBV2 and TRBJ2-5; the D gene is possibly TRBD1 (5 bases). Between the trimmed V and J ends, which lost 2 bases and 5 bases, there was a span of 9 bases. Germline V CDR1 and CDR2: SNHLY, FYNNEI. The CDR3 runs to 13 residues.

This clonotype was found many times. CDR3 sequence reads: CASSYSSGGADGELFF. Here the CDR3 DNA reads TGTGCCAGCAGTTACTCAAGCGGGGGGGCGGACGGGGAGCTGTTTTTT. The V call is TRBV12-3 or TRBV12-4, the J call TRBJ2-2, with 10 bases that match TRBD2. This CDR3 is 16 amino acids long. J was trimmed by 7 bases and V by 4 bases; bases with no gene match: 9.

This clonotype appeared many times. V usage is TRBV15 and J usage is TRBJ2-4; 7 bases fit TRBD2. This CDR3 has 17 amino acids. V lost 0 bases, J lost 0 bases, and 5 bases stayed unmatched. Germline V lookup: CDR1 LNHNV, CDR2 YYDKDF (reference sequence). CDR3 sequence reads: CATSRDLSGVAKNIQYF. The CDR3 region has the DNA TGTGCCACCAGCAGAGATTTGAGCGGGGTAGCCAAAAACATTCAGTACTTC.

At least ten counts were recorded for this clonotype. V usage is TRBV29-1 and J usage is TRBJ2-7; TRBD1 is a possible D gene (5 bases). Germline-derived CDR1 and CDR2 are SQVTM and ANQGSEA. V lost 2 bases and J 2 bases, leaving 10 bases between the germline ends. This CDR3 comprises 13 residues. The CDR3 bases are TGCAGCGTTGAATCTGAAGGGGCCTACGAGCAGTACTTC. Residues: CSVESEGAYEQYF.

This clonotype was picked up many times. The DNA of the CDR3 is TGTGCCATCAGTGAGTCGGGACATAACTATGGCTACACCTTC. This codes for CAISESGHNYGYTF. V usage is TRBV10-3 and J usage is TRBJ1-2, with D maybe TRBD1 (6 bases). Germline CDR1 and CDR2: ENHRY and SYGVKD. With 0 bases removed from V and 1 base from J, the gap between germline ends came to 6 bases. This CDR3 spans 14 amino acids.

Many counts were recorded for this clonotype. The genes are TRBV6-1 and TRBJ1-2; 7 nucleotides match TRBD1. The CDR3 has 15 amino acids. The V segment lost 6 bases and the J segment 2 bases; nucleotides outside the gene matches: 9. Germline loops: CDR1 MNHNS, CDR2 SASEGT. CDR3 sequence: CASRAPGQSNYGYTF. The DNA for the CDR3 is TGTGCCAGCAGGGCCCCGGGACAGTCGAACTATGGCTACACCTTC.

This clonotype was detected many times. The genes are TRBV7-2 and TRBJ2-7; 8 positions agree with TRBD2. The CDR3 contains 15 residues. V lost 0 bases to trimming and J lost 4 bases; unmatched junction nucleotides: 5. Germline assignment: CDR1 SGHTA and CDR2 FQGNSA. The CDR3 protein is CASSLAGLAKYEQYF. Here the CDR3 DNA reads TGTGCCAGCAGCTTAGCAGGACTAGCAAAGTACGAGCAGTACTTC.

V gene TRBV3-1 combines with J gene TRBJ2-5, with D perhaps TRBD1 or TRBD2 (5 bases each). V lost 3 bases to trimming and J lost 0 bases, with 14 bases between them. This CDR3 has 16 residues. Germline values: CDR1 LGHDT, CDR2 YNNKEL (reference sequence). CDR3 sequence reads: CASSHTRDPNQETQYF. The CDR3 coding sequence is TGTGCCAGCAGCCACACGAGGGACCCGAACCAAGAGACCCAGTACTTC.

The chain carries TRBV7-3 and TRBJ2-1; D is uncertain. The CDR3 runs to 15 residues. CDR1 SGHTA and CDR2 FQGTGA come from the germline V gene. Deletions cut 2 bases from V and 0 bases from J, with 8 bases between. As DNA, the CDR3 is TGTGCCAGCAGCTTAGTCCGGTCCTCCTACAATGAGCAGTTCTTC. As protein: CASSLVRSSYNEQFF. The whole variable domain, remainder taken from reference TRBV7-3 and TRBJ2-1, is GAGVSQTPSNKVTEKGKYVELRCDPISGHTALYWYRQSLGQGPEFLIYFQGTGAADDSGLPNDRFFAVRPEGSVSTLKIQRTERGDSAVYLCASSLVRSSYNEQFFGPGTRLTVL.